This T cell receptor beta chain was observed in a study of shared clonotypes between healthy human individuals. Overall study context: Contributing individuals were a couple of females and a few males aged 18 to 49. There were three CD4 naive, three CD4 memory, two CD8 naive and one CD8 memory plates per donor. Findings of the study overall: Large depth notwithstanding, sorted-subset sequencing proved incomplete by rarefaction.

Naive CD8 cells comprised CD45RO-negative, CCR7-positively selected cells, excluding terminally differentiated effector memory CD45RA+ cells. This CDR3 is built from 14 residues. Germline V gene lookup returns CDR1 MNHEY and CDR2 SVGAGI. Trimming left V 6 bases short and J 5 bases short, with 13 bases between. In the case of this clone: The antigen remains undetermined.

Each subset's genomic DNA was shared equally among a number of immunoSEQ plates. The protocol was immunoSEQ multiplex PCR, while the TCRdb copy is restricted to in-frame clones and leaves out a portion. In the table there are approximately 1.9 million clones, 80% to 95% of which are singletons. The rearrangement joins TRBV6-5 to TRBJ2-2, with D perhaps matching TRBD2 (5 bases). The sample comprised naive CD8+ T cells from PBMCs. The sequence came from a man aged 18 to 29 in good health. Some clones in this sample may be carry-over from other donors' samples. CDR3 bases: TGTGCCAGCAGCCACCTATGGGAGACCGGGGAGCTGTTTTTT. It encodes CASSHLWETGELFF.